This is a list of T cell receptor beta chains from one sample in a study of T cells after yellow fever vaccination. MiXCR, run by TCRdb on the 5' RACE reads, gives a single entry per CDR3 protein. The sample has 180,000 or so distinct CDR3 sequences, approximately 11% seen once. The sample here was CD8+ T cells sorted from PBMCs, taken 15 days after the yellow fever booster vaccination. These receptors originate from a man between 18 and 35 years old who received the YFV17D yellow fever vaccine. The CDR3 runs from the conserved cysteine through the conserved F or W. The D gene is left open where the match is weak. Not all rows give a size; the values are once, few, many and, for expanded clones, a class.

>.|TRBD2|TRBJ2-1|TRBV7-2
CAVPRGGFSYNEQFF
TGTGCCGTCCCTCGGGGGGGATTTTCCTACAATGAGCAGTTCTTC
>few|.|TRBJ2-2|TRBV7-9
CASSLAPGIDTGELFF
TGTGCCAGCAGCTTAGCACCGGGGATTGACACCGGGGAGCTGTTTTTT
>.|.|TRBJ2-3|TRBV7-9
CASSLDLESDTQYF
TGTGCCAGCAGCTTAGATCTAGAGTCAGATACGCAGTATTTT
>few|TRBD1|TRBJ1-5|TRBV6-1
CASGQGTYSNQPQHF
TGTGCCAGCGGACAGGGGACTTATAGCAATCAGCCCCAGCATTTT
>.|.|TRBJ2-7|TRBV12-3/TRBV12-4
CASSTRRGPSYEQYF
TGTGCCAGCAGTACCCGGAGGGGGCCTTCCTACGAGCAGTACTTC
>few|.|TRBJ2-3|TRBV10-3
CAISRGGTTSTDTQYF
TGTGCCATCAGTAGGGGGGGGACTACTAGCACAGATACGCAGTATTTT
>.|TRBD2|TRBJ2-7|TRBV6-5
CASSHGLAGLSEQYF
TGTGCCAGCAGCCACGGACTAGCGGGTTTGAGCGAGCAGTACTTC
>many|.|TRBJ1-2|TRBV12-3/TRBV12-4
CASTLGQVGYTF
TGTGCCAGCACCTTAGGACAAGTTGGCTACACCTTC
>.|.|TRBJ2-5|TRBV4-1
CASSQGGETQYF
TGCGCCAGCAGCCAGGGAGGAGAGACCCAGTACTTC
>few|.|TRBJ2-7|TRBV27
CASSLSSGSRYEQYF
TGTGCCAGCAGTTTATCGTCGGGGTCCCGGTACGAGCAGTACTTC
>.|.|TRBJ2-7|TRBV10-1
CASSESTPSYEQYF
TGCGCCAGCAGTGAGTCCACACCCTCCTACGAGCAGTACTTC
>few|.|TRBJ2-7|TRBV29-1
CSVGVPRAQDYEQYF
TGCAGCGTTGGGGTCCCCAGGGCCCAGGACTACGAGCAGTACTTC
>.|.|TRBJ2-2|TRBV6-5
CASSYSSENTGELFF
TGTGCCAGCAGTTACTCCTCGGAAAACACCGGGGAGCTGTTTTTT
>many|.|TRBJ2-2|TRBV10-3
CAISDPPRGTGELFF
TGTGCCATCAGTGATCCCCCTCGCGGCACCGGGGAGCTGTTTTTT
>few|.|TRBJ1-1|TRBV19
CASSYSGGNTEAFF
TGTGCCAGTAGCTACTCGGGGGGGAACACTGAAGCTTTCTTT
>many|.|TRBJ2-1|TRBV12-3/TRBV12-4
CASSSRGGGNEQFF
TGTGCCAGCAGTTCCCGAGGAGGGGGGAATGAGCAGTTCTTC
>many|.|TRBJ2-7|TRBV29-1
CSVELVGGYEQYF
TGCAGCGTCGAACTGGTCGGTGGTTACGAGCAGTACTTC
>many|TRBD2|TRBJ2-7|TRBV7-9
CASSLSGGATSSEQYF
TGTGCCAGCAGCTTATCCGGGGGGGCCACCTCCTCCGAGCAGTACTTC
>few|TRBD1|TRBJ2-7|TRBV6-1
CASNRQGYEQYF
TGTGCCAGCAACCGACAGGGTTACGAGCAGTACTTC
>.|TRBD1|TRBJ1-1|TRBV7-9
CASVLVGTGEVNTEAFF
TGTGCCAGCGTTTTGGTAGGGACAGGGGAAGTGAACACTGAAGCTTTCTTT
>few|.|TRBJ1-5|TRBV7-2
CASSLAAPSNQPQHF
TGTGCCAGCAGCTTAGCGGCCCCTAGCAATCAGCCCCAGCATTTT
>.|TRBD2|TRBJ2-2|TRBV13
CASSEGLAGVANTGELFF
TGTGCCAGCAGCGAGGGACTAGCGGGAGTCGCGAACACCGGGGAGCTGTTTTTT
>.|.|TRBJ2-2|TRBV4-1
CASSPTALNTGELFF
TGCGCCAGCAGCCCAACAGCTCTGAACACCGGGGAGCTGTTTTTT
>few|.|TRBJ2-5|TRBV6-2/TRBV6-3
CASSYMAETQYF
TGTGCCAGCAGTTACATGGCTGAGACCCAGTACTTC
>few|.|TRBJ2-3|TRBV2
CASSDPLRTDTQYF
TGTGCCAGCAGTGATCCGTTAAGAACAGATACGCAGTATTTT
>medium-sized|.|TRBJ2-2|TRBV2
CASLSMGQGGYTGELFF
TGTGCCAGCCTATCAATGGGGCAGGGGGGATACACCGGGGAGCTGTTTTTT
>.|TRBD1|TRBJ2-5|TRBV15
CATSTGQAGAQYF
TGTGCCACCAGCACAGGACAGGCCGGTGCCCAGTACTTC
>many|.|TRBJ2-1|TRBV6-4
CASSDWHTGSYNEQFF
TGTGCCAGCAGTGATTGGCACACCGGCTCCTACAATGAGCAGTTCTTC
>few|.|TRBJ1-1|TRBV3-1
CASSDGLPNTEAFF
TGTGCCAGCAGCGACGGACTCCCGAACACTGAAGCTTTCTTT
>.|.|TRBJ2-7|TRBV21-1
CASSNPKGTSGGYEQYF
TGTGCCAGCAGCAACCCCAAAGGGACTAGCGGGGGCTACGAGCAGTACTTC
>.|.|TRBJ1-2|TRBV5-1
CASSLRGSSLGYGYTF
TGCGCCAGCAGCTTGAGGGGGTCCTCTCTGGGCTATGGCTACACCTTC
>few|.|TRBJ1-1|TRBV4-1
CASSQGSGQANTEAFF
TGCGCCAGCAGCCAAGGGTCCGGACAAGCGAACACTGAAGCTTTCTTT
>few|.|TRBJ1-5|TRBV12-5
CASGLATRGRDQPQHF
TGTGCTAGTGGTTTGGCCACCCGGGGTCGGGATCAGCCCCAGCATTTT
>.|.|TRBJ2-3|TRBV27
CASSRGILTDTQYF
TGTGCCAGCAGTCGGGGCATACTCACAGATACGCAGTATTTT
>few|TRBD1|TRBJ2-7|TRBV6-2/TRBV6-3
CASSWTGNYEQYF
TGTGCCAGCAGTTGGACAGGGAATTACGAGCAGTACTTC
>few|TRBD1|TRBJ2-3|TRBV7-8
CASRDRATDTQYF
TGTGCCAGTAGGGACAGGGCCACAGATACGCAGTATTTT
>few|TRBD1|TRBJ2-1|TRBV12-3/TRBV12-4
CASSLLVGRDRRFF
TGTGCCAGCAGTTTGTTAGTTGGGCGGGACAGGCGGTTCTTC
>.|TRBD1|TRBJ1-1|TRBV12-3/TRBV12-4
CASRTGVGTEAFF
TGTGCCAGCAGGACAGGGGTGGGGACTGAAGCTTTCTTT
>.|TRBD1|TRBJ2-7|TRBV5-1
CASREPGQGTYEQYF
TGCGCCAGCAGGGAACCGGGACAGGGGACCTACGAGCAGTACTTC
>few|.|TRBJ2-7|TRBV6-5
CASSTPGQIFYEQYF
TGTGCCAGCAGTACGCCAGGACAGATATTCTACGAGCAGTACTTC
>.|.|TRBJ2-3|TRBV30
CAWDLDGGTDTQYF
TGTGCCTGGGACTTAGACGGGGGCACAGATACGCAGTATTTT
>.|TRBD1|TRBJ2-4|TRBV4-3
CASSQDIGQGARNIQYF
TGCGCCAGCAGCCAAGATATTGGGCAGGGGGCGAGAAACATTCAGTACTTC
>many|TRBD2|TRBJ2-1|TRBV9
CASSVSGGADEQFF
TGTGCCAGCAGCGTTAGCGGGGGGGCCGATGAGCAGTTCTTC